Shown below are 22 T cell receptor beta chains from a single sample sequenced in a study of cytomegalovirus exposure and HLA in healthy donors. The PCR contained 60 Vbeta and 13 Jbeta primers. Here immunoSEQ multiplex PCR was the method, and the copy in TCRdb shows in-frame clones only, minus some. The data contain around 110,000 clones, 50% to 75% of them singletons. Specimen: PBMCs. These receptors all stem from a middle-aged woman in good health and CMV-seropositive.

The chain is built from TRBV25-1 and TRBJ1-2; TRBD1 might be the D (6 bases). Trimming cost V 4 bases and J 8 bases, with 14 bases left between them. The germline CDR1 and CDR2 sequences are MGHDK and SYGVNS. The CDR3 length is 13 residues. In DNA form, the CDR3 reads TGTGCCAGCAGTGTGGGCGGGGGGCAAGGCTACACCTTC. This gives the protein CASSVGGGQGYTF.

The sample holds one count of this clone. The chain has TRBV6-5 and TRBJ2-3; possible D gene TRBD2, 5 bases. Trimming took off 5 bases at V and 2 bases at J, with 14 bases between the two ends. This CDR3 is 15 amino acids long. Germline-derived CDR1 and CDR2 are MNHEY and SVGAGI. The DNA for the CDR3 is TGTGCCAGCAGTCCAACCCGGACTTCCACAGATACGCAGTATTTT. Protein sequence: CASSPTRTSTDTQYF.

The chain combines TRBV19 with TRBJ1-5; D gene ambiguous. The length of the CDR3 is 13 residues. Germline lookup yields CDR1 LNHDA and CDR2 SQIVND (reference sequence). Trimming cost V 7 bases and J 0 bases, with 7 bases left between them. This CDR3 is CASMRDSNQPQHF. As DNA, the CDR3 is TGTGCCAGTATGAGGGATAGCAATCAGCCCCAGCATTTT.

This clone turned up a few times. V is TRBV6-5 and J is TRBJ1-5; D possibly corresponds to TRBD1 (5 bases). There are 14 residues in the CDR3. Germline CDR1 MNHEY, CDR2 SVGAGI. Trimming removed 3 bases from V and 1 base from J, with 7 bases in between. CDR3 nucleotides: TGTGCCAGCAGTTATTCAGGGAGCAATCAGCCCCAGCATTTT. It codes for CASSYSGSNQPQHF.

V and J are TRBV9 and TRBJ1-1; 11 bases line up with TRBD1. CDR3 length equals 16 residues. The germline V gene encodes CDR1 SGDLS and CDR2 YYNGEE. V lost 3 bases, J lost 1 base, and 5 bases stayed unmatched. CDR3 coding DNA: TGTGCCAGCAGCGCCAGGACAGGGGGCAAGAACACTGAAGCTTTCTTT. As protein: CASSARTGGKNTEAFF.

Remarks on this clone: The junction does not match germline at one end; this may be a read error. The rearrangement joins TRBV4-2 to TRBJ1-2; D is possibly TRBD1 (6 bases). The CDR3 has 14 amino acids. Germline CDR1 LGHNA, CDR2 YNFKEQ. The CDR3 here is CASSQVTGSGGYPF. The CDR3 coding sequence is TGTGCCAGCAGCCAAGTAACAGGGAGTGGCGGCTACCCCTTC.

This clone was seen a handful of times. The chain couples TRBV7-6 to TRBJ2-7; 8 positions agree with TRBD1. The CDR3 runs 12 residues. Trimming took 8 bases from V and 5 from J; bases not matched to a gene: 5. Germline V gene sequence: CDR1 SGHVS, CDR2 FNYEAQ. In DNA form, the CDR3 reads TGTGCCAGCCGACAGGGGAACGACGAGCAGTACTTC. Translated: CASRQGNDEQYF. The complete variable domain, with remaining parts taken from reference TRBV7-6 and TRBJ2-7, reads GAGVSQSPRYKVTKRGQDVALRCDPISGHVSLYWYRQALGQGPEFLTYFNYEAQQDKSGLPNDRFSAERPEGSISTLTIQRTEQRDSAMYRCASRQGNDEQYFGPGTRLTVT.

This clone was counted once. The chain couples TRBV5-1 to TRBJ2-5, with D possibly being TRBD1 (5 bases). V was clipped by 0 bases and J by 3 bases, with 12 bases between them. CDR3 length: 15 residues. CDR1 is SGHRS, CDR2 YFSETQ, per germline. The CDR3: CASSLGGRAEETQYF. CDR3 nucleotides: TGCGCCAGCAGCTTGGGAGGCAGGGCAGAAGAGACCCAGTACTTC. The complete variable domain, with remaining parts taken from reference TRBV5-1 and TRBJ2-5, reads KAGVTQTPRYLIKTRGQQVTLSCSPISGHRSVSWYQQTPGQGLQFLFEYFSETQRNKGNFPGRFSGRQFSNSRSEMNVSTLELGDSALYLCASSLGGRAEETQYFGPGTRLLVL.

The J gene is TRBJ1-3, the V gene TRBV7-2, with TRBD1 as a possible D gene (5 bases). Germline CDR1 is SGHTA and CDR2 is FQGNSA. Trimming removed 5 bases at V and 4 bases at J, with 9 bases between. The CDR3 is 13 residues long. The CDR3 coding sequence is TGTGCCAGCAGCCGGGAGGGGGGAAACACCATATATTTT. The encoded protein is CASSREGGNTIYF. Combining the CDR3 with reference TRBV7-2 and TRBJ1-3 gives the whole variable domain GAGVSQSPSNKVTEKGKDVELRCDPISGHTALYWYRQSLGQGLEFLIYFQGNSAPDKSGLPSDRFSAERTGGSVSTLTIQRTQQEDSAVYLCASSREGGNTIYFGEGSWLTVV.

The V and J genes are TRBV9 and TRBJ2-7, with D perhaps TRBD2 (6 bases). Per the germline V gene, CDR1 is SGDLS and CDR2 is YYNGEE. The V end was cut by 4 bases, the J end by 5 bases, with 16 bases between. There are 14 residues in the CDR3. The CDR3, as DNA: TGTGCCAGCAGCCTTAGGGACTCCCGCCACGAGCAGTACTTC. Protein sequence: CASSLRDSRHEQYF.

This chain connects TRBV7-3 to TRBJ2-7; 10 bases agree with TRBD2. After removal of 5 bases from V and 7 bases from J, the junction contained 14 bases not matched to a gene. The CDR3 totals 16 residues. Germline CDR1 reads SGHTA; CDR2 reads FQGTGA. CDR3 DNA: TGTGCCAGCAGCACCACCGGGACTAGCGTCCCTGGGGAGCAGTACTTC. As protein: CASSTTGTSVPGEQYF.

This clone was counted a few times. The chain is built from TRBV4-1 and TRBJ2-7, with D tentatively TRBD2 (5 bases). CDR3 size: 15 residues. Germline-derived CDR1 and CDR2 are MGHRA and YSYEKL. Trimming removed 4 bases from V and 5 bases from J, with 18 bases in between. The CDR3 sequence: CASSPDRTPSNEQYF. CDR3 DNA sequence: TGCGCCAGCAGCCCTGATAGGACTCCCAGCAACGAGCAGTACTTC.

This sequence joins TRBV7-9 and TRBJ2-3; TRBD2 matches at 9 bases. Losses at the gene ends were 1 base for V and 6 bases for J; bases not matched to a gene: 8. The CDR3 covers 16 residues. CDR1 and CDR2 (germline): SEHNR, FQNEAQ (reference sequence). The CDR3: CASSLDFSGSRDTQYF. CDR3 DNA: TGTGCCAGCAGCTTAGATTTTAGCGGGAGTAGGGATACGCAGTATTTT.

This clone has a handful of counts. The chain couples TRBV5-1 to TRBJ1-5, with 9 bases matching TRBD1. Trimming took 4 bases from V and 7 from J; bases not matched to a gene: 9. The CDR3 is 15 residues long. The germline V gene has CDR1 SGHRS and CDR2 YFSETQ. The CDR3 region is CASSPGDRDSQPQHF. CDR3 in DNA: TGCGCCAGCAGCCCCGGGGACAGGGACTCGCAGCCCCAGCATTTT. The full variable domain, completed using reference TRBV5-1 and TRBJ1-5, is KAGVTQTPRYLIKTRGQQVTLSCSPISGHRSVSWYQQTPGQGLQFLFEYFSETQRNKGNFPGRFSGRQFSNSRSEMNVSTLELGDSALYLCASSPGDRDSQPQHFGDGTRLSIL.

V usage is TRBV20-1 and J usage is TRBJ2-3, with D perhaps TRBD1 (5 bases). This CDR3 has 11 residues. Germline CDR1 reads DFQATT; CDR2 reads SNEGSKA (reference sequence). V was pared by 1 base and J by 7 bases, with 6 bases between. The CDR3 region is CSARAGYTQYF. The CDR3 bases are TGCAGTGCTAGAGCAGGGTATACGCAGTATTTT.

The rearrangement links TRBV6-1 to TRBJ1-1, with D unresolved. CDR1 is MNHNS and CDR2 is SASEGT in the germline V gene. V was shortened by 4 bases and J by 1 base, with 16 bases between the two germline ends. This CDR3 region has 16 residues. In DNA form, the CDR3 reads TGTGCCAGCAGTGCCGCCCCGCAGGTGACGAACACTGAAGCTTTCTTT. It specifies CASSAAPQVTNTEAFF.

The chain employs TRBV7-9 and TRBJ1-4, with no clear D. CDR1 is SEHNR and CDR2 is FQNEAQ in the germline V gene (reference sequence). Trimming removed 5 bases at V and 8 bases at J, with 15 bases between. The CDR3 has 14 residues. Here the CDR3 DNA reads TGTGCCAGCAGCGAAGGAGGCAGTGTGGAAAAACTGTTTTTT. Amino acids: CASSEGGSVEKLFF.

The chain links TRBV28 to TRBJ2-7; 11 bases are shared with TRBD2. Per germline, CDR1 MDHEN and CDR2 SYDVKM. V trimming: 0 bases; J trimming: 4 bases; junction bases outside the gene matches: 14. This CDR3 has 19 amino acids. The CDR3 loop is CASSLWRTSGFSLPYEQYF. DNA for the CDR3: TGTGCCAGCAGTTTATGGCGGACTAGCGGGTTCTCCCTCCCATACGAGCAGTACTTC.

J is TRBJ2-1 and V is TRBV18; TRBD2 matches at 7 bases. The CDR3 is made up of 17 amino acids. CDR1 and CDR2 from the germline V gene are KGHSH and LQKENI. The ends lost 3 bases at V and 2 bases at J; junction bases unmatched: 10. CDR3 nucleotide sequence: TGTGCCAGCTCACCCTTAACTGGGGAGGGCACCTACAATGAGCAGTTCTTC. It codes for CASSPLTGEGTYNEQFF.

This chain uses TRBV9 with TRBJ2-1; 9 nucleotides match TRBD2. The CDR3 loop spans 14 amino acids. Per the germline V gene, CDR1 is SGDLS and CDR2 is YYNGEE. The V and J ends lost 0 bases and 8 bases, in that order; junction bases with no gene match: 3. In DNA form, the CDR3 reads TGTGCCAGCAGCGTAGGGCGGGAGGGAGATGAGCAGTTCTTC. Amino acids: CASSVGREGDEQFF.

This chain connects TRBV5-1 to TRBJ2-7, with TRBD1 as a possible D gene (5 bases). Trimming pared 4 bases from V and 7 bases from J, leaving 18 bases between. The CDR3 runs to 14 residues. Per germline, CDR1 SGHRS and CDR2 YFSETQ. Written as DNA, the CDR3 is TGCGCCAGCAGCATGCAACAGGTTCAAGGGGAGCAGTACTTC. Residues: CASSMQQVQGEQYF.

The chain employs TRBV7-9 and TRBJ2-7; 11 bases align to TRBD1. The CDR3 has 13 residues. The germline CDR1 and CDR2 sequences are SEHNR and FQNEAQ (reference sequence). Trimming cost V 6 bases and J 6 bases; bases outside gene matches: 4. The CDR3 nucleotides read TGTGCCAGCAGAGGGACAGGGGGGGCCGAGCAGTACTTC. Translation: CASRGTGGAEQYF.